Below are 29 T cell receptor beta chains sequenced from a single sample in a study of blood T cell repertoires in COVID-19. Assay used: immunoSEQ multiplex PCR; TCRdb lists only in-frame clones, some missing. Among about 120,000 clones listed, over 75% were seen once. The sample was peripheral blood. These receptors were obtained from an elderly woman with acute or convalescent COVID-19.

The chain joins TRBV6-5 to TRBJ1-1; TRBD1 might be the D (5 bases). The CDR3 is 13 amino acids. Germline CDR1 is MNHEY and CDR2 is SVGAGI. V was pared by 4 bases and J by 1 base, with 7 bases between. CDR3 protein: CASSWTRNTEAFF. The DNA of the CDR3 is TGTGCCAGCAGTTGGACAAGGAACACTGAAGCTTTCTTT.

Only one count was recorded for this clone. This chain uses TRBV5-1 with TRBJ2-3; a weak D match, TRBD2 (7 bases). The CDR3 consists of 16 residues. Looked up from germline, CDR1 is SGHRS and CDR2 is YFSETQ. V was pared by 1 base and J by 5 bases, with 17 bases between. CDR3 in amino acids: CASSLSTGGAGDTQYF. In DNA, the CDR3 is TGCGCCAGCAGCTTGAGCACGGGGGGCGCGGGAGATACGCAGTATTTT.

The V gene is TRBV7-2, the J gene TRBJ2-7; 7 bases align to TRBD2. This CDR3 region has 13 residues. Germline trimming cut 5 bases from V and 6 bases from J; bases unmatched to any gene: 7. Germline CDR1 and CDR2: SGHTA and FQGNSA. CDR3 nucleotide sequence: TGTGCCAGCAGCCTCACTAGCGCCTCCGAGCAGTACTTC. Amino acid sequence: CASSLTSASEQYF.

The V call is TRBV6-2 or TRBV6-3, the J call TRBJ1-5; TRBD1 might be the D (6 bases). Germline CDR1 MNHEY, CDR2 SVGEGT. The V end lost 1 base, the J end lost 0 bases, and 16 bases lay between the germline ends. CDR3 length: 18 residues. The CDR3 region has the DNA TGTGCCAGCAGTTACTATGGTGGGGGAGGGGGTAGCAATCAGCCCCAGCATTTT. Residues: CASSYYGGGGGSNQPQHF.

The V call is TRBV5-4, the J call TRBJ2-1, with D maybe TRBD1 (6 bases). The CDR3 is made up of 13 amino acids. Trimming took 3 bases from V and 3 from J, leaving 7 bases between them. The germline V gene encodes CDR1 SGHNT and CDR2 YYREEE (reference sequence). CDR3 residues: CASSSDSYNEQFF. The CDR3 DNA follows: TGTGCCAGCAGCTCGGACAGCTACAATGAGCAGTTCTTC.

The gene calls are TRBV5-1 and TRBJ2-5; perhaps TRBD1 as D (5 bases). The CDR3 length is 15 residues. The germline CDR1 and CDR2 sequences are SGHRS and YFSETQ. V gave up 0 bases and J gave up 4 bases, with 13 bases separating them. CDR3 sequence: CASSLDGQGIETQYF. The CDR3 nucleotides are TGCGCCAGCAGCTTGGATGGTCAGGGAATAGAGACCCAGTACTTC. The whole variable domain, remainder taken from reference TRBV5-1 and TRBJ2-5, is KAGVTQTPRYLIKTRGQQVTLSCSPISGHRSVSWYQQTPGQGLQFLFEYFSETQRNKGNFPGRFSGRQFSNSRSEMNVSTLELGDSALYLCASSLDGQGIETQYFGPGTRLLVL.

This rearrangement joins TRBV7-2 to TRBJ2-7; the D is unclear. The CDR3 has 15 amino acids. The germline V gene encodes CDR1 SGHTA and CDR2 FQGNSA. The V end lost 5 bases, the J end lost 0 bases, and 14 bases lay between the germline ends. CDR3 DNA: TGTGCCAGCAGCGGTGATTACTGGAGCTCCTACGAGCAGTACTTC. This encodes CASSGDYWSSYEQYF.

The J gene is TRBJ1-3, the V gene TRBV15, with D perhaps matching TRBD1 (5 bases). CDR1 and CDR2 (germline): LNHNV, YYDKDF (reference sequence). The CDR3 extends over 15 amino acids. Trimming took off 0 bases at V and 6 bases at J, with 12 bases between the two ends. CDR3 residues: CATSRDHLQANTIYF. Here the CDR3 DNA reads TGTGCCACCAGCAGAGATCATTTACAGGCAAACACCATATATTTT.

The V and J genes are TRBV28 and TRBJ2-2; D not certain. The germline V gene encodes CDR1 MDHEN and CDR2 SYDVKM. The CDR3 extends over 18 amino acids. The V gene lost 6 bases and the J gene lost 3 bases, with 23 bases spanning the gap. The CDR3 nucleotides are TGTGCCAGCAGCTCCCCTCAGTTAACCCTTCTCTACACCGGGGAGCTGTTTTTT. Amino acids: CASSSPQLTLLYTGELFF. Drawing the rest from reference TRBV28 and TRBJ2-2, the complete variable domain is DVKVTQSSRYLVKRTGEKVFLECVQDMDHENMFWYRQDPGLGLRLIYFSYDVKMKEKGDIPEGYSVSREKKERFSLILESASTNQTSMYLCASSSPQLTLLYTGELFFGEGSRLTVL.

This chain links TRBV27 with TRBJ2-1, with 7 positions matching TRBD2. This CDR3 spans 16 amino acids. V trimming: 5 bases; J trimming: 0 bases; junction bases outside the gene matches: 7. Germline CDR1 reads MNHEY; CDR2 reads SMNVEV (reference sequence). CDR3 in amino acids: CASSRGRPSSYNEQFF. In nucleotides, the CDR3 is TGTGCCAGCAGTCGCGGGAGACCCAGCTCCTACAATGAGCAGTTCTTC.

Regarding this clone: In the same sample, other DNA sequences code for this CDR3. The V gene is TRBV6-5, the J gene TRBJ2-5; 9 nucleotides agree with TRBD1. Trimming at V came to 6 bases and at J to 4 bases, leaving 6 bases not matched to a gene. Germline lookup yields CDR1 MNHEY and CDR2 SVGAGI. This CDR3 region has 14 residues. The CDR3 DNA reads TGTGCCAGCAGCTTGGACAGGGGTCGAGAGACCCAGTACTTC. Amino acid sequence: CASSLDRGRETQYF.

The rearrangement uses TRBV6-5 and TRBJ1-2, with 12 bases lining up with TRBD1. CDR3 length: 14 amino acids. V lost 5 bases to trimming and J lost 8 bases; unmatched junction nucleotides: 6. CDR1 and CDR2 (germline): MNHEY, SVGAGI. The CDR3 DNA reads TGTGCCAGCAGTCAACGGGACAGGGGGCTCGGCTACACCTTC. This gives the protein CASSQRDRGLGYTF.

The chain's CDR3 is CASSEFGGAYNEQFF. As DNA, the CDR3 is TGCGCCAGCAGTGAGTTTGGGGGGGCCTACAATGAGCAGTTCTTC. The chain couples TRBV10-1 to TRBJ2-1, with 7 bases lining up with TRBD2. V was pared by 1 base and J by 2 bases, with 2 bases of the junction left unmatched. The germline V gene encodes CDR1 WNHNN and CDR2 SYGVQD (reference sequence). The CDR3 sequence is 15 residues long.

V gene TRBV9 combines with J gene TRBJ2-7; 8 bases fit TRBD1. The CDR3 extends over 15 amino acids. In germline, CDR1 is SGDLS, CDR2 YYNGEE. With V trimmed by 5 bases and J by 6 bases, 13 bases remained unmatched. The CDR3 DNA reads TGTGCCAGCAGTCTTTCCGACAGGGGTCGGGGCGAGCAGTACTTC. Residues: CASSLSDRGRGEQYF.

This sequence joins TRBV16 and TRBJ1-2; no reliable D call. The germline V and J ends were trimmed by 2 bases and 7 bases, with 14 bases remaining between them. The germline CDR1 and CDR2 sequences are KGHSY and FQNENV. The CDR3 extends over 14 amino acids. The CDR3 protein is CASSQETHTRGYTF. The CDR3 DNA reads TGTGCCAGCAGCCAAGAGACACATACTCGTGGCTACACCTTC.

This sequence joins TRBV29-1 and TRBJ2-2; TRBD1 might be the D (6 bases). Germline V CDR1 and CDR2: SQVTM, ANQGSEA. The CDR3 consists of 14 residues. V shed 7 bases and J shed 0 bases, with 12 bases lying between them. CDR3 region: CSAKRDTNTGELFF. CDR3 nucleotide sequence: TGCAGCGCGAAACGGGACACGAACACCGGGGAGCTGTTTTTT.

CDR3 in DNA: TGTGCCATACAGGGTTCTGGAAACACCATATATTTT. Its protein product is CAIQGSGNTIYF. The V and J genes are TRBV10-3 and TRBJ1-3; TRBD1 is a possible D gene (6 bases). V lost 9 bases and J lost 1, with 7 bases in between. CDR1 ENHRY and CDR2 SYGVKD come from the germline V gene. The CDR3 contains 12 residues.

Only one count was recorded for this clone. This sequence joins TRBV3-1 (or the pseudogene TRBV3-2) and TRBJ2-7, with TRBD2 matching over 7 bases. The CDR3 length is 16 residues. V gave up 4 bases and J gave up 7 bases; unmatched junction bases: 16. The germline CDR1 and CDR2 sequences are LGHDT and YNNKEL (reference sequence). This chain's CDR3 is CASSPPGLLTVGEQYF. DNA for the CDR3: TGTGCCAGCAGCCCCCCGGGACTACTCACCGTAGGGGAGCAGTACTTC.

This chain links TRBV18 with TRBJ2-3, with TRBD2 matching over 8 bases. Germline loops: CDR1 KGHSH, CDR2 LQKENI. The CDR3 runs to 15 residues. V lost 3 bases to trimming and J lost 4 bases; unmatched junction nucleotides: 6. This CDR3 is CASSPSLAGADTQYF. The DNA of the CDR3 is TGTGCCAGCTCACCTAGCCTAGCGGGTGCAGATACGCAGTATTTT.

This chain's CDR3 is CASSSYPAGHSFLYEQYF. The CDR3 bases are TGTGCCAGCAGCTCCTATCCGGCAGGTCACTCATTCTTATACGAGCAGTACTTC. This chain joins TRBV7-9 and TRBJ2-7, with D hard to call. The CDR3 loop spans 18 amino acids. The ends were cut back, 4 bases at V and 4 bases at J, with 26 bases in the middle. CDR1 SEHNR and CDR2 FQNEAQ come from the germline V gene (reference sequence).

The V call is TRBV4-1, the J call TRBJ2-1; D remains ambiguous. From germline, CDR1 is MGHRA and CDR2 YSYEKL. This CDR3 comprises 12 residues. V was shortened by 1 base and J by 9 bases, with 7 bases between the two germline ends. As DNA, the CDR3 is TGCGCCAGCAGCCAAGTTGAGTTTGAGCAGTTCTTC. The encoded protein is CASSQVEFEQFF.

V is TRBV27 and J is TRBJ1-6; tentatively, D is TRBD1 (5 bases). V lost 7 bases to trimming and J lost 5 bases, with 12 bases between them. The CDR3 runs to 14 residues. Germline V lookup: CDR1 MNHEY, CDR2 SMNVEV (reference sequence). The CDR3 region is CASKVTANNSPLHF. In DNA, the CDR3 is TGTGCCAGCAAGGTGACAGCAAATAATTCACCCCTCCACTTT.

This clone was observed a single time. The V and J genes are TRBV18 and TRBJ2-7; D is uncertain. Germline CDR1 reads KGHSH; CDR2 reads LQKENI. V lost 8 bases and J 0 bases, leaving 14 bases between the germline ends. The CDR3 consists of 14 residues. The CDR3 DNA reads as TGTGCCAGCGCAACGAGCCGGAGCTCCTACGAGCAGTACTTC. Its translation is CASATSRSSYEQYF.

This clone was recorded a few times. This chain links TRBV27 with TRBJ1-5; 7 bases are shared with TRBD1. Germline CDR1 MNHEY, CDR2 SMNVEV (reference sequence). J gave up 3 bases and V 4 bases, and 6 bases lay outside the gene matches. CDR3 size: 15 residues. The CDR3 DNA follows: TGTGCCAGCAGTTCGACACAGGGGAACAATCAGCCCCAGCATTTT. This codes for CASSSTQGNNQPQHF.

The CDR3 loop is CASSIEGVSGELFF. CDR3 nucleotides: TGTGCCAGTAGTATAGAAGGGGTCTCCGGGGAGCTGTTTTTT. The chain joins TRBV19 to TRBJ2-2; D may be TRBD1 (5 bases). V shed 0 bases and J shed 6 bases, with 8 bases lying between them. CDR1 and CDR2 from the germline V gene are LNHDA and SQIVND (reference sequence). CDR3 length: 14 residues.

The V call is TRBV2, the J call TRBJ2-6; TRBD1 matches at 10 bases. The V gene's germline CDR1 is SNHLY and CDR2 FYNNEI. Trimming at V came to 9 bases and at J to 0 bases, leaving 8 bases not matched to a gene. The CDR3 is 17 residues long. The CDR3 nucleotides are TGTGCCAGACGCCCGGGACAGGGGATCTCTGGGGCCAACGTCCTGACTTTC. It specifies CARRPGQGISGANVLTF.

The rearrangement uses TRBV27 and TRBJ2-1, with TRBD1 identical over 11 bases. Unmatched junction bases numbered 14, after V lost 3 bases and J lost 7 bases. This CDR3 is 18 amino acids long. Germline V lookup: CDR1 MNHEY, CDR2 SMNVEV (reference sequence). CDR3 in DNA: TGTGCCAGCAGTTTTAATCCCGCCGGGACAGGGGGTATTAATGAGCAGTTCTTC. Translating gives CASSFNPAGTGGINEQFF.

The chain couples TRBV7-2 to TRBJ2-6; D uncertain. This CDR3 has 15 amino acids. Trimming stripped 0 bases from V and 2 bases from J, with 5 bases between. Germline V gene data show CDR1 as SGHTA and CDR2 as FQGNSA. The CDR3 here is CASSLAQAGANVLTF. For the CDR3, the DNA is TGTGCCAGCAGCTTAGCCCAGGCTGGGGCCAACGTCCTGACTTTC.

The rearrangement links TRBV6-2 or TRBV6-3 to TRBJ2-1, with 7 bases aligning to TRBD2. Per germline, CDR1 MNHEY and CDR2 SVGEGT. After removal of 4 bases from V and 4 bases from J, the junction contained 13 bases not matched to a gene. CDR3 size: 17 residues. DNA of the CDR3: TGTGCCAGCAGTTTCAGCATCCGGGACTACACTTACAATGAGCAGTTCTTC. Amino acid sequence: CASSFSIRDYTYNEQFF.